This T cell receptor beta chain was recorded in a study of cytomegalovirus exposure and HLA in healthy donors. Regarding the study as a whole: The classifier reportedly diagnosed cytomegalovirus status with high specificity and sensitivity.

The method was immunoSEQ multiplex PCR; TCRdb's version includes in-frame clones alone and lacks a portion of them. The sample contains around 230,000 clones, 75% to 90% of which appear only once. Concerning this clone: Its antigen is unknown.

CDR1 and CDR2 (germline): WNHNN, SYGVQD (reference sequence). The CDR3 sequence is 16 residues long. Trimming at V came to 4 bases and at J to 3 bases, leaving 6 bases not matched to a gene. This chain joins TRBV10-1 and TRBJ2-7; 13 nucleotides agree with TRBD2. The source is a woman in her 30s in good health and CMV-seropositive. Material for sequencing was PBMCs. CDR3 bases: TGCGCCAGCAGTGGGATTACTAGCGGGAGGGGCTACGAGCAGTACTTC. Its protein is CASSGITSGRGYEQYF.